What follows are 22 T cell receptor beta chains derived from one specimen sequenced in a study of post-analysis software for immune sequencing data (dated by TCRdb to between 2015 and 2017). The investigation overall reported the following: Patients showed significantly higher frequencies than controls for 4 or 5 TRBV segments, among them TRBV5-6, TRBV5-1 and TRBV20-1.

These receptors' antigens are unknown. To prepare the library, PCR was applied. The listed sequencing device is Illumina HiSeq 2500. To reduce PCR and sequencing biases, unique molecular identifiers were built into the TCR beta cDNA libraries. TCRdb reprocessing: public reads trimmed at Q25 with fastp, clones called with MiXCR, in-frame beta chains kept. Rows with one shared CDR3 protein collapse into an entry with the most common genes and DNA. For this sample the table gives roughly 430,000 distinct CDR3 sequences, of which approximately 38% were detected only once. The leading ten clones occupy 7.6% of the sample. Sequencing input: blood. These receptor sequences come from a girl aged 2-10 years with multiple sclerosis.

This chain uses TRBV7-2 with TRBJ1-1; possibly TRBD1 for D (5 bases). CDR1 is SGHTA and CDR2 is FQGNSA in the germline V gene. This CDR3 region has 17 residues. Trimming stripped 4 bases from V and 0 bases from J, with 18 bases between. In DNA, the CDR3 is TGTGCCAGCAGCTGGGTTCAAGCGGGGCCATTGAACACTGAAGCTTTCTTT. Amino acid sequence: CASSWVQAGPLNTEAFF.

This chain uses TRBV12-3 or TRBV12-4 with TRBJ1-1, with D maybe TRBD1 (6 bases). CDR3 length: 14 residues. V was trimmed by 5 bases and J by 10 bases, leaving 20 bases between them. CDR3 residues: CASSSPDRRLIAFF. The CDR3 nucleotides read TGTGCCAGCAGTAGTCCCGACAGGCGCCTGATAGCTTTCTTT.

This clonotype has only a few counts. V gene TRBV20-1 combines with J gene TRBJ2-4; TRBD1 or TRBD2 may be the D gene (6 bases each). The J call may be mistaken, given a closer DNA end match to TRBJ2-7. Per germline, CDR1 DFQATT and CDR2 SNEGSKA (reference sequence). This CDR3 region has 16 residues. CDR3 bases: TGCAGTGCTAGAGCTATTCGGGGGCGGTCCCTCTACGAGCAGTACTTC. Protein product: CSARAIRGRSLYEQYF.

This sequence joins TRBV29-1 and TRBJ1-2; 12 nucleotides line up with TRBD1. Germline CDR1 reads SQVTM; CDR2 reads ANQGSEA. V gave up 5 bases and J gave up 5 bases; unmatched junction bases: 12. The CDR3 loop spans 16 amino acids. This CDR3 reads CSVLPGQGATAYGYTF. The CDR3 region has the DNA TGCAGCGTTTTGCCGGGACAGGGGGCGACGGCGTATGGCTACACCTTC. Full variable domain (remainder filled in from reference TRBV29-1 and TRBJ1-2): SAVISQKPSRDICQRGTSLTIQCQVDSQVTMMFWYRQQPGQSLTLIATANQGSEATYESGFVIDKFPISRPNLTFSTLTVSNMSPEDSSIYLCSVLPGQGATAYGYTFGSGTRLTVV.

This clonotype came up a few times. The chain recombines TRBV6-9 with TRBJ2-3, with no clear D. The CDR3 sequence is 15 residues long. With 6 bases removed from V and 1 base from J, the gap between germline ends came to 14 bases. The germline gives CDR1 MNHGY, CDR2 SVAAGI. In nucleotides, the CDR3 is TGTGCCAGCAGGATCCCCTGGGAATGCACAGATACGCAGTATTTT. Translating gives CASRIPWECTDTQYF.

J is TRBJ2-6 and V is TRBV12-3 or TRBV12-4; the D gene is possibly TRBD2 (6 bases). The length of the CDR3 is 14 residues. Trimming cost V 11 bases and J 0 bases, with 11 bases left between them. For the CDR3, the DNA is TGTGCCGGGGGGACTTACTCTGGGGCCAACGTCCTGACTTTC. Encoded protein: CAGGTYSGANVLTF.

This clonotype was observed a few times. This rearrangement joins TRBV5-6 to TRBJ2-7; 7 positions agree with TRBD1. The germline V gene encodes CDR1 SGHDT and CDR2 YYEEEE. J gave up 6 bases and V 0 bases, and 6 bases lay outside the gene matches. The CDR3 extends over 14 amino acids. The CDR3 here is CASSLGQGEGEQYF. CDR3 DNA: TGTGCCAGCAGCTTGGGGCAGGGGGAAGGCGAGCAGTACTTC. Full variable domain (outside the CDR3, taken from reference TRBV5-6 and TRBJ2-7): DAGVTQSPTHLIKTRGQQVTLRCSPKSGHDTVSWYQQALGQGPQFIFQYYEEEERQRGNFPDRFSGHQFPNYSSELNVNALLLGDSALYLCASSLGQGEGEQYFGPGTRLTVT.

The sample holds a few counts of this clonotype. The chain uses TRBV6-6 and TRBJ2-5; TRBD1 aligns across 9 bases. V was clipped by 4 bases and J by 4 bases; unmatched bases: 7. Germline lookup yields CDR1 MNHNY and CDR2 SVGAGI (reference sequence). The CDR3 runs to 15 residues. The CDR3 bases are TGTGCCAGCAGTTCCTCACAGGGGGCGGGAGAGACCCAGTACTTC. Protein: CASSSSQGAGETQYF.

The table lists this clonotype with a few counts. The V call is TRBV7-9, the J call TRBJ2-1, with D tentatively TRBD2 (5 bases). CDR3 length equals 13 residues. V shed 3 bases and J shed 6 bases, with 9 bases lying between them. Germline CDR1 is SEHNR and CDR2 is FQNEAQ (reference sequence). The DNA of the CDR3 is TGTGCCAGCAGCTTCAGCGGATCCAATGAGCAGTTCTTC. Translation gives CASSFSGSNEQFF.

This rearrangement joins TRBV29-1 to TRBJ1-2; no reliable D call. Germline V gene lookup returns CDR1 SQVTM and CDR2 ANQGSEA. The CDR3 spans 9 residues. V gave up 6 bases and J gave up 6 bases, with 5 bases separating them. As DNA, the CDR3 is TGCAGCGTAAGCGATGGCTACACCTTC. It codes for CSVSDGYTF.

This clonotype was counted between two and nine times. The chain couples TRBV5-1 to TRBJ2-7; 9 bases match TRBD1. The CDR3 spans 14 residues. Per germline, CDR1 SGHRS and CDR2 YFSETQ. V lost 7 bases and J lost 6; bases outside the gene matches: 11. The CDR3 DNA sequence: TGCGCCAGCTCCTCGGGACAGGGTAGTATCGAGCAGTACTTC. It codes for CASSSGQGSIEQYF.

The rearrangement joins TRBV12-3 or TRBV12-4 to TRBJ1-1; 7 bases map to TRBD1. This CDR3 spans 13 amino acids. Trimming removed 6 bases from V and 5 bases from J; junction bases left unmatched: 6. CDR3 residues: CASRQGRDTEAFF. The CDR3 DNA reads TGTGCCAGCAGACAGGGGAGGGATACTGAAGCTTTCTTT.

This clonotype was seen only a few times. The J gene is TRBJ1-2, the V gene TRBV9; perhaps TRBD1 as D (6 bases). The germline V gene encodes CDR1 SGDLS and CDR2 YYNGEE. V was clipped by 3 bases and J by 9 bases, with 18 bases between them. The CDR3 is 14 residues long. In DNA, the CDR3 is TGTGCCAGCAGCGAGGGGGGGGCTTCGGCCCGCTACACCTTC. Translation gives CASSEGGASARYTF.

The chain combines TRBV12-3 or TRBV12-4 with TRBJ2-4, with TRBD2 as a possible D gene (6 bases). The CDR3 has 15 residues. V lost 0 bases, J lost 5 bases, and 11 bases lay in between. The CDR3 DNA is TGTGCCAGCAGTTTAGCGGGGACTGGGGAAAACATTCAGTACTTC. Its protein is CASSLAGTGENIQYF.

The chain employs TRBV29-1 and TRBJ1-1, with D perhaps TRBD1 (6 bases). The ends were cut back, 4 bases at V and 6 bases at J, with 21 bases in the middle. This CDR3 has 15 amino acids. Germline assignment: CDR1 SQVTM and CDR2 ANQGSEA. CDR3 DNA: TGCAGCGTTGCATTGCGCGGGGGCGTTGTATCTGAAGCTTTCTTT. Its translation is CSVALRGGVVSEAFF. Supplemented by reference TRBV29-1 and TRBJ1-1, the full variable domain reads SAVISQKPSRDICQRGTSLTIQCQVDSQVTMMFWYRQQPGQSLTLIATANQGSEATYESGFVIDKFPISRPNLTFSTLTVSNMSPEDSSIYLCSVALRGGVVSEAFFGQGTRLTVV.

Turning to this clonotype: A much more abundant neighbour one base away suggests this may be a read error. V is TRBV9 and J is TRBJ1-2, with D uncertain. The V and J ends lost 0 bases and 1 base respectively, with 1 base between them. CDR1 is SGDLS and CDR2 is YYNGEE in the germline V gene. This CDR3 has 12 amino acids. Here the CDR3 reads CASSVVNYGYTF. The CDR3 bases are TGTGCCAGCAGCGTAGTTAACTATGGCTACACCTTC.

The genes are TRBV20-1 and TRBJ2-1; 9 bases align to TRBD2. This CDR3 comprises 16 residues. Germline CDR1 DFQATT, CDR2 SNEGSKA (reference sequence). The V gene end was trimmed by 3 bases and the J gene end by 3 bases; junction bases not matched to a gene: 9. The CDR3 here is CSASRGGTSSYNEQFF. The CDR3 coding sequence is TGCAGTGCTAGTAGGGGGGGGACTAGCAGCTACAATGAGCAGTTCTTC.

In this sample, this clonotype turned up a few times. The J gene is TRBJ2-1, the V gene TRBV28; no clear D. Germline values: CDR1 MDHEN, CDR2 SYDVKM. The ends were cut back, 6 bases at V and 0 bases at J, with 18 bases in the middle. The CDR3 covers 17 residues. Here the CDR3 DNA reads TGTGCCAGCAGCCCTTCCACGACTCTGAGCTCCTACAATGAGCAGTTCTTC. Translating gives CASSPSTTLSSYNEQFF.

The sample holds a few counts of this clonotype. The V gene is TRBV7-6, the J gene TRBJ1-4; D might be TRBD1 (5 bases). The V gene's germline CDR1 is SGHVS and CDR2 FNYEAQ. Trimming removed 1 base from V and 1 base from J, with 7 bases in between. The CDR3 contains 15 residues. The CDR3: CASSLDQGTNEKLFF. The CDR3 region has the DNA TGTGCCAGCAGCTTAGACCAGGGAACTAATGAAAAACTGTTTTTT.

The V and J genes are TRBV5-1 and TRBJ2-5; possible D gene TRBD2, 5 bases. The J call may not be correct, given that the DNA end is closer to TRBJ2-7. The V gene's germline CDR1 is SGHRS and CDR2 YFSETQ. This CDR3 has 15 residues. CDR3 sequence (DNA): TGCGCCAGCAGCTTTTTGCCCACTCGGGACTACGAGCAGTACTTC. Amino acids: CASSFLPTRDYEQYF.

This clonotype was picked up a small number of times. As DNA, the CDR3 is TGCAGCGTTGTCCTCATCCGCGGTCCCGTCTCCTACAATGAGCAGTTCTTC. Amino acids: CSVVLIRGPVSYNEQFF. The genes are TRBV29-1 and TRBJ2-1; D is uncertain. This CDR3 spans 17 amino acids. Germline loops: CDR1 SQVTM, CDR2 ANQGSEA. Deletions cut 4 bases from V and 0 bases from J, with 19 bases between.

There are a few counts of this clonotype. J is TRBJ2-1 and V is TRBV5-1, with a possible D match to TRBD2 (5 bases). Germline V gene data show CDR1 as SGHRS and CDR2 as YFSETQ. V was shortened by 3 bases and J by 0 bases, with 28 bases between the two germline ends. This CDR3 spans 21 amino acids. CDR3 loop: CASSWPSNSDQKKHSYNEQFF. As DNA, the CDR3 is TGCGCCAGCAGCTGGCCATCTAATAGCGACCAAAAAAAACACTCCTACAATGAGCAGTTCTTC.